Described below is a single T cell receptor beta chain sequence and its context. This clonotype was observed many times. Its target antigen remains unknown. Qualities for individual bases were not recorded, and no much larger clone is one base off. The data derive from a study of response to subunit inactivated influenza vaccine (dated by TCRdb to about 2018). For the wider study: To follow how T cells responded to a trivalent subunit inactivated influenza vaccine, the researchers relied on deep quantitative profiling of the T cell receptor repertoire. Points the paper makes about the study in general: According to the authors, only a limited number of new T cells may be recruited by each seasonal influenza vaccination.

V trim: 1 base; J trim: 6 bases; unmatched bases: 2. The CDR3 has 13 amino acids, counting the end cysteine and phenylalanine. Only the CDR3 part of the read is kept: 39 bases, read in frame from the first base. The library came from RT-PCR. The instrument was an Illumina HiSeq 2500. TCRdb reprocessing: public reads trimmed at Q25 with fastp, clones called with MiXCR, in-frame beta chains kept. A single entry per CDR3 protein holds the most common genes and DNA from its merged rows. This sample lists 400,000 to 650,000 distinct CDR3 sequences; around 7.7% were detected once. Around 13% of the sample is taken by the ten largest.

The specimen was PBMCs from blood, collected less than 30 months after vaccination. Recombination joined TRBV12-3 or TRBV12-4 with TRBJ1-2; 7 junctional bases match TRBD1. The TCR sequence derives from a man aged 50-75 years who received an inactivated influenza vaccine. Donor details come from another sample of the same person, matched by shared clones. Read as DNA, the sequence is TGTGCCAGCAGTTTAGACAGGGGTCATGGCTACACCTTC. Its translation reads: CASSLDRGHGYTF.